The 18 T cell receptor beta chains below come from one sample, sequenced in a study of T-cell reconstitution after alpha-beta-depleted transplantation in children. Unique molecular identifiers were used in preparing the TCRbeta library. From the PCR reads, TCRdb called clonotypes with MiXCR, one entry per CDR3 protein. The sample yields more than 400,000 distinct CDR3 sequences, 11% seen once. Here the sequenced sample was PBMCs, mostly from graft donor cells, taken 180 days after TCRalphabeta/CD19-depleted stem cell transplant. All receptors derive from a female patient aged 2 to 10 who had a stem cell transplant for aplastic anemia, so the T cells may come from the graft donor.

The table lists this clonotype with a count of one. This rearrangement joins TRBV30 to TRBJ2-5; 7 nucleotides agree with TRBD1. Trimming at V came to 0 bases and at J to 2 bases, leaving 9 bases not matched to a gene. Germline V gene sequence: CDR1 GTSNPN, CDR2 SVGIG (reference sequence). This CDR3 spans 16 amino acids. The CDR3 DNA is TGTGCCTGGAGTGTCTTGAGACAGGGTCCTCAAGAGACCCAGTACTTC. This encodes CAWSVLRQGPQETQYF.

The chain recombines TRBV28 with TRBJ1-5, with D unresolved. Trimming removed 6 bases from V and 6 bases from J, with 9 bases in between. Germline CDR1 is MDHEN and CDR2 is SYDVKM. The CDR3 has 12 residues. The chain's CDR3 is CASSQESQPQHF. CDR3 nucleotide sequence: TGTGCCAGCAGCCAAGAATCTCAGCCCCAGCATTTT.

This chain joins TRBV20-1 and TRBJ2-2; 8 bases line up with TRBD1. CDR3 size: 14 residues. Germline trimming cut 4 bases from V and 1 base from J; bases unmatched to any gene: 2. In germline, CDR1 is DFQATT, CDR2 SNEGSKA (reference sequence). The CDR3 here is CSATDRGNTGELFF. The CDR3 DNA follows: TGCAGTGCTACCGACAGGGGGAACACCGGGGAGCTGTTTTTT.

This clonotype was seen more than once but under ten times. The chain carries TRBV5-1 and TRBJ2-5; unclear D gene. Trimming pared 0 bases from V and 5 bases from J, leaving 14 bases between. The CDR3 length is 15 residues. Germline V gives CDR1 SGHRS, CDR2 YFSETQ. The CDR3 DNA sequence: TGCGCCAGCAGCTTGGAAGGCCTATCGAGGGAGACCCAGTACTTC. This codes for CASSLEGLSRETQYF. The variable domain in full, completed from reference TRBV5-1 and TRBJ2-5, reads KAGVTQTPRYLIKTRGQQVTLSCSPISGHRSVSWYQQTPGQGLQFLFEYFSETQRNKGNFPGRFSGRQFSNSRSEMNVSTLELGDSALYLCASSLEGLSRETQYFGPGTRLLVL.

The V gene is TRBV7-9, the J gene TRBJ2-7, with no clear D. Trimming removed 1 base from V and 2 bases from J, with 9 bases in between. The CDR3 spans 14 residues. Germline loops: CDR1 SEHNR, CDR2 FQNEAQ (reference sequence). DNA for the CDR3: TGTGCCAGCAGCTTAGTGTTATTCCCCTACGAGCAGTACTTC. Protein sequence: CASSLVLFPYEQYF.

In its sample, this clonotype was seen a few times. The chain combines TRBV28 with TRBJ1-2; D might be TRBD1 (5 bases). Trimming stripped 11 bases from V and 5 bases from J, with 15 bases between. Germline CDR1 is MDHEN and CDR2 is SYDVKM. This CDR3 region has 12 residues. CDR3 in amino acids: CAYGTVMYGYTF. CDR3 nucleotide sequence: TGTGCCTACGGGACGGTCATGTATGGCTACACCTTC.

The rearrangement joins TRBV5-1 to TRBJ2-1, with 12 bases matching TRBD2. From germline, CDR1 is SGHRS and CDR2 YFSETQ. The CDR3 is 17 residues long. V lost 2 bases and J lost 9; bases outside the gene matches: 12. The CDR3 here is CASSLRGTSGPKGEQFF. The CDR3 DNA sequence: TGCGCCAGCAGCTTACGTGGGACTAGCGGGCCGAAGGGTGAGCAGTTCTTC.

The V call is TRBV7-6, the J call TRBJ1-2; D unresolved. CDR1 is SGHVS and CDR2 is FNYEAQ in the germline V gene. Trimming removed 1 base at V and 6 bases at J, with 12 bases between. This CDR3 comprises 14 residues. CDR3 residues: CASSLEPNFHGYTF. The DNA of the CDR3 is TGTGCCAGCAGCTTAGAACCCAACTTCCATGGCTACACCTTC.

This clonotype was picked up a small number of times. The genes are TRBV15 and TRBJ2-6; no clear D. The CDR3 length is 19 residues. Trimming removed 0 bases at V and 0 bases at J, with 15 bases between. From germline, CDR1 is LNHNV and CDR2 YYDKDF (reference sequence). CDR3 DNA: TGTGCCACCAGCAGAGATGGAGTACCCTATGGCTCTGGGGCCAACGTCCTGACTTTC. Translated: CATSRDGVPYGSGANVLTF.

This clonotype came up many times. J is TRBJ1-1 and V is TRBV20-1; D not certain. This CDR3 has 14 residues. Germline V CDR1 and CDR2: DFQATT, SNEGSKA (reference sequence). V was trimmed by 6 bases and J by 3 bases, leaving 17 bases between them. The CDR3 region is CSAHRNGGDTEAFF. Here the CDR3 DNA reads TGCAGTGCACACCGAAACGGAGGAGACACTGAAGCTTTCTTT.

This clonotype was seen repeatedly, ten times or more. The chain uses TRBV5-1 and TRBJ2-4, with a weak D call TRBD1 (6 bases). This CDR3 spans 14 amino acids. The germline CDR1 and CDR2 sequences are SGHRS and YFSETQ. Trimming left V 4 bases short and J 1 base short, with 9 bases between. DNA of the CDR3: TGCGCCAGCAGCCCAGGACAGGCCAAAAACATTCAGTACTTC. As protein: CASSPGQAKNIQYF.

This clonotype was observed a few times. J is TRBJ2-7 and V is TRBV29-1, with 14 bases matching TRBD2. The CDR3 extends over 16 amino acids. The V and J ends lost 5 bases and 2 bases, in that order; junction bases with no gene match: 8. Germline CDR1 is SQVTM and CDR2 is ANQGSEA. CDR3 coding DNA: TGCAGCGTTCAGGGGACTAGCGGGAGCCGCACCTACGAGCAGTACTTC. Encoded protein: CSVQGTSGSRTYEQYF.

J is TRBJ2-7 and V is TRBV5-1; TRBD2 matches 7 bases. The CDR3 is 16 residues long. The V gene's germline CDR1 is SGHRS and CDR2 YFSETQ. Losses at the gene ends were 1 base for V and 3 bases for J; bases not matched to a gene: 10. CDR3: CASSLRSPAGSYEQYF. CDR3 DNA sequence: TGCGCCAGCAGCTTGAGATCCCCAGCGGGGAGCTACGAGCAGTACTTC.

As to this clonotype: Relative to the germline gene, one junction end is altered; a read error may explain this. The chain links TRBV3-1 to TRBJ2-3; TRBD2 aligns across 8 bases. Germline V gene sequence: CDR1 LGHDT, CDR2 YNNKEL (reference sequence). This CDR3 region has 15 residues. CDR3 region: CATSRRTSRRDTQYF. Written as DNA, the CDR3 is TGTGCCACCAGCCGAAGGACTAGCAGGAGAGATACGCAGTATTTT.

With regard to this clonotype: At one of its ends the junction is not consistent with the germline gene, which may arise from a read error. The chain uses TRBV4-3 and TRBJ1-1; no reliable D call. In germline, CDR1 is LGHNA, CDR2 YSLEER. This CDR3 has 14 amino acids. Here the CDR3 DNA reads TGCGCCAGCAGCCCTGGGAGGTTCAGGACTGACGCTTTCTTT. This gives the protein CASSPGRFRTDAFF.

The CDR3 protein is CASSLVRFGSGANVLTF. The CDR3 DNA follows: TGTGCCAGCAGCTTAGTCCGGTTCGGCTCTGGGGCCAACGTCCTGACTTTC. The chain combines TRBV7-8 with TRBJ2-6, with D hard to call. V was shortened by 1 base and J by 0 bases, with 10 bases between the two germline ends. The germline gives CDR1 SGHVS, CDR2 FQNEAQ. The CDR3 is 17 amino acids.

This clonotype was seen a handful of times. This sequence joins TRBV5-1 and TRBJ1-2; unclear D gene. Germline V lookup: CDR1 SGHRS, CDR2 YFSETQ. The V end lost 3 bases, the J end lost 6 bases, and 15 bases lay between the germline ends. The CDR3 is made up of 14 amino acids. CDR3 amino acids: CASSWPSRGDGYTF. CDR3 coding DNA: TGCGCCAGCAGCTGGCCCTCGCGAGGCGATGGCTACACCTTC.

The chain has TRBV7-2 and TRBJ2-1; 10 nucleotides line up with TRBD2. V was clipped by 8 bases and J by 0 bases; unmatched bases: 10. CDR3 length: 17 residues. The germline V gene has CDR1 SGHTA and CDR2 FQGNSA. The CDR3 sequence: CASGNRRLAGSYNEQFF. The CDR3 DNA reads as TGTGCCAGCGGCAACAGAAGACTAGCGGGCTCCTACAATGAGCAGTTCTTC.